This passage covers 22 T cell receptor beta chains from one sample sequenced in a study of cytomegalovirus exposure and HLA in healthy donors. 60 Vbeta and 13 Jbeta primers were used in PCR. Assay used: immunoSEQ multiplex PCR; TCRdb lists only in-frame clones, some missing. The sample has about 190,000 clones; roughly 73% are singletons. Sample: PBMCs. Receptor source: a woman aged 25-40 years in good health and CMV-seropositive.

The chain links TRBV9 to TRBJ1-2, with 11 nucleotides matching TRBD1. The germline V gene encodes CDR1 SGDLS and CDR2 YYNGEE. J gave up 7 bases and V 4 bases, and 6 bases lay outside the gene matches. This CDR3 is 14 amino acids long. The CDR3 coding sequence is TGTGCCAGCAGCTTCGGACAGGGGGCGAGTGGCTACACCTTC. Its protein is CASSFGQGASGYTF.

The rearrangement uses TRBV4-3 and TRBJ2-1; D call uncertain. V lost 0 bases and J lost 9, with 6 bases in between. CDR3 length equals 12 residues. Germline V gene sequence: CDR1 LGHNA, CDR2 YSLEER. The CDR3 DNA sequence: TGCGCCAGCAGCCAAGACTCGCGTGAGCAGTTCTTC. Its translation is CASSQDSREQFF.

This clone was counted only a few times. The rearrangement joins TRBV28 to TRBJ2-7; 9 bases are a match to TRBD1. The CDR3 extends over 14 amino acids. Germline lookup yields CDR1 MDHEN and CDR2 SYDVKM. V was clipped by 6 bases and J by 7 bases; unmatched bases: 10. CDR3 residues: CASRTTGGGREQYF. The CDR3 DNA is TGTGCCAGCAGGACGACAGGGGGTGGACGGGAGCAGTACTTC. Based on the CDR3 plus reference TRBV28 and TRBJ2-7, the full variable domain is DVKVTQSSRYLVKRTGEKVFLECVQDMDHENMFWYRQDPGLGLRLIYFSYDVKMKEKGDIPEGYSVSREKKERFSLILESASTNQTSMYLCASRTTGGGREQYFGPGTRLTVT.

The chain uses TRBV2 and TRBJ2-7, with D possibly being TRBD2 (6 bases). CDR3 length: 16 residues. Germline loops: CDR1 SNHLY, CDR2 FYNNEI. Deletions cut 4 bases from V and 9 bases from J, with 25 bases between. The CDR3 coding sequence is TGTGCCAGCAGTGGGTTTAGTATACCTCAGGCCGGGGGGCAGTACTTC. Translation: CASSGFSIPQAGGQYF.

V gene TRBV4-1 combines with J gene TRBJ1-2, with D maybe TRBD1 (5 bases). CDR3 length: 16 residues. V was shortened by 0 bases and J by 4 bases, with 15 bases between the two germline ends. Germline V gene lookup returns CDR1 MGHRA and CDR2 YSYEKL. CDR3 loop: CASSQDQRGASYGYTF. The CDR3 nucleotides read TGCGCCAGCAGCCAAGATCAAAGGGGCGCGAGCTATGGCTACACCTTC.

The chain employs TRBV30 and TRBJ1-3; D is unresolved. V was shortened by 1 base and J by 0 bases, with 10 bases between the two germline ends. The germline gives CDR1 GTSNPN, CDR2 SVGIG (reference sequence). This CDR3 is built from 15 residues. The CDR3 nucleotides are TGTGCCTGGAGTGATAGACATAGCTCTGGAAACACCATATATTTT. It encodes CAWSDRHSSGNTIYF. The complete variable domain, with remaining parts taken from reference TRBV30 and TRBJ1-3, reads SQTIHQWPATLVQPVGSPLSLECTVEGTSNPNLYWYRQAAGRGLQLLFYSVGIGQISSEVPQNLSASRPQDRQFILSSKKLLLSDSGFYLCAWSDRHSSGNTIYFGEGSWLTVV.

The chain joins TRBV6-1 to TRBJ2-4; 11 bases match TRBD2. The V and J ends lost 4 bases and 7 bases, in that order; junction bases with no gene match: 3. The CDR3 contains 14 residues. Germline CDR1 reads MNHNS; CDR2 reads SASEGT. The CDR3 sequence is CASSGTSGFNIQYF. CDR3 DNA sequence: TGTGCCAGCAGTGGGACTAGCGGGTTCAACATTCAGTACTTC.

This clone was recorded once. This chain connects TRBV2 to TRBJ1-5; TRBD1 is a possible D gene (5 bases). This CDR3 contains 13 residues. V lost 7 bases and J lost 2, with 9 bases in between. The germline gives CDR1 SNHLY, CDR2 FYNNEI. Here the CDR3 reads CASKAGRNQPQHF. CDR3 sequence (DNA): TGTGCCAGCAAGGCGGGGCGCAATCAGCCCCAGCATTTT.

This clone was counted between two and nine times. The chain has TRBV7-2 and TRBJ1-4; no reliable D call. With 3 bases removed from V and 6 bases from J, the gap between germline ends came to 14 bases. Looked up from germline, CDR1 is SGHTA and CDR2 is FQGNSA. CDR3 length: 15 amino acids. In DNA form, the CDR3 reads TGTGCCAGCAGCTTGGACGGGGTACCGGATGAAAAACTGTTTTTT. This encodes CASSLDGVPDEKLFF.

The chain is built from TRBV7-9 and TRBJ2-1, with 13 bases matching TRBD2. Germline values: CDR1 SEHNR, CDR2 FQNEAQ (reference sequence). The CDR3 extends over 17 amino acids. V lost 1 base, J lost 9 bases, and 9 bases stayed unmatched. The CDR3 loop reads CASSLVTSGGFYGEQFF. CDR3 nucleotides: TGTGCCAGCAGCTTAGTGACTAGCGGGGGGTTTTATGGTGAGCAGTTCTTC.

There are a few counts of this clone. V usage is TRBV10-3 and J usage is TRBJ1-1; a possible D gene is TRBD1 (6 bases). The V gene's germline CDR1 is ENHRY and CDR2 SYGVKD. With 8 bases removed from V and 0 bases from J, the gap between germline ends came to 16 bases. The CDR3 runs to 15 residues. The CDR3 nucleotides read TGTGCCATCGGGAGAACAGGGACCATGAACACTGAAGCTTTCTTT. It codes for CAIGRTGTMNTEAFF.

There are a few counts of this clone. The CDR3 DNA reads TGTGCCAGCAGCCGAAAGCACAGGGATTTGGTACAGCCCCAGCATTTT. Protein: CASSRKHRDLVQPQHF. This sequence joins TRBV4-2 and TRBJ1-5, with a weak D call TRBD1 (6 bases). Trimming took off 4 bases at V and 7 bases at J, with 20 bases between the two ends. This CDR3 has 16 residues. Germline loops: CDR1 LGHNA, CDR2 YNFKEQ.

The chain employs TRBV29-1 and TRBJ2-7; 10 bases agree with TRBD2. Per the germline V gene, CDR1 is SQVTM and CDR2 is ANQGSEA. After removal of 3 bases from V and 3 bases from J, the junction contained 8 bases not matched to a gene. CDR3 size: 15 residues. CDR3 loop: CSVEVAGGSVYEQYF. The CDR3 DNA reads TGCAGCGTTGAGGTAGCGGGAGGTAGCGTCTACGAGCAGTACTTC.

This rearrangement joins TRBV7-9 to TRBJ2-1, with 10 positions matching TRBD1. Losses at the gene ends were 2 bases for V and 8 bases for J; bases not matched to a gene: 12. Per the germline V gene, CDR1 is SEHNR and CDR2 is FQNEAQ (reference sequence). CDR3 size: 17 residues. The CDR3 sequence: CASSLNSGTGAVDEQFF. DNA of the CDR3: TGTGCCAGCAGCTTAAATTCTGGGACAGGGGCTGTGGATGAGCAGTTCTTC.

The chain recombines TRBV29-1 with TRBJ2-7, with D tentatively TRBD1 (5 bases). There are 13 residues in the CDR3. Germline assignment: CDR1 SQVTM and CDR2 ANQGSEA. Trimming took off 5 bases at V and 6 bases at J, with 17 bases between the two ends. For the CDR3, the DNA is TGCAGCGTTCAGGGCGGTAGATTCAGCGAGCAGTACTTC. Translating it yields CSVQGGRFSEQYF.

V and J are TRBV27 and TRBJ2-7, with 9 positions matching TRBD1. This CDR3 has 15 residues. With 2 bases clipped from V and 0 bases from J, the junction kept 2 bases outside the gene matches. CDR1 MNHEY and CDR2 SMNVEV come from the germline V gene (reference sequence). The CDR3 DNA is TGTGCCAGCAGTTTAGGGACAGGGAGCTCCTACGAGCAGTACTTC. This encodes CASSLGTGSSYEQYF.

This clone was recorded once. The chain uses TRBV5-5 and TRBJ1-2, with D unclear. Germline V gives CDR1 SGHKS, CDR2 YYEKEE (reference sequence). The ends were cut back, 6 bases at V and 4 bases at J, with 10 bases in the middle. This CDR3 has 12 residues. The DNA for the CDR3 is TGTGCCAGCATTGATCTAGGCTATGGCTACACCTTC. Translated, it gives CASIDLGYGYTF.

On this clone: One end of the junction fails to match germline, which may point to a read error. The chain carries TRBV6-1 and TRBJ2-7, with 8 bases identical to TRBD1. Germline V gene data show CDR1 as MNHNS and CDR2 as SASEGT. The CDR3 has 13 residues. The CDR3 DNA sequence: TGTGCCAGCAGTGAAAGACAGGGGAGGATCGTCTTCTTC. It translates to CASSERQGRIVFF.

The chain has TRBV28 and TRBJ1-5; TRBD1 matches at 7 bases. CDR3 size: 14 residues. Germline values: CDR1 MDHEN, CDR2 SYDVKM. J gave up 9 bases and V 5 bases, and 10 bases lay outside the gene matches. CDR3 bases: TGTGCCAGCAGTCAAGGACAGGCGGTGAGGCCCCAGCATTTT. Encoded protein: CASSQGQAVRPQHF. The entire variable domain, with the rest obtained from reference TRBV28 and TRBJ1-5, is as follows: DVKVTQSSRYLVKRTGEKVFLECVQDMDHENMFWYRQDPGLGLRLIYFSYDVKMKEKGDIPEGYSVSREKKERFSLILESASTNQTSMYLCASSQGQAVRPQHFGDGTRLSIL.

This clone was picked up one time. This chain uses TRBV7-2 with TRBJ2-7, with 7 bases lining up with TRBD1. Germline trimming cut 5 bases from V and 6 bases from J; bases unmatched to any gene: 13. Germline CDR1 reads SGHTA; CDR2 reads FQGNSA. CDR3 size: 15 residues. The CDR3 sequence is CASSATGVGLVEQYF. DNA for the CDR3: TGTGCCAGCAGCGCCACAGGGGTCGGCCTAGTCGAGCAGTACTTC.

This clone was seen only once. The chain recombines TRBV10-3 with TRBJ2-5; no definite D call. The closer fit of TRBJ2-7 to the DNA end suggests the J call may be wrong. The CDR3 loop spans 12 amino acids. Germline V gene data show CDR1 as ENHRY and CDR2 as SYGVKD. Here the CDR3 reads CATGLGFDEQYF. CDR3 nucleotide sequence: TGTGCCACCGGGTTGGGTTTCGACGAGCAGTACTTC.

The sample holds one count of this clone. J is TRBJ2-1 and V is TRBV29-1; 13 bases line up with TRBD2. Trimming took 8 bases from V and 7 from J; bases not matched to a gene: 8. Germline lookup yields CDR1 SQVTM and CDR2 ANQGSEA. This CDR3 comprises 14 residues. Here the CDR3 reads CSSYGLAGVNEQFF. CDR3 in DNA: TGCAGCTCGTATGGACTAGCGGGAGTTAATGAGCAGTTCTTC.